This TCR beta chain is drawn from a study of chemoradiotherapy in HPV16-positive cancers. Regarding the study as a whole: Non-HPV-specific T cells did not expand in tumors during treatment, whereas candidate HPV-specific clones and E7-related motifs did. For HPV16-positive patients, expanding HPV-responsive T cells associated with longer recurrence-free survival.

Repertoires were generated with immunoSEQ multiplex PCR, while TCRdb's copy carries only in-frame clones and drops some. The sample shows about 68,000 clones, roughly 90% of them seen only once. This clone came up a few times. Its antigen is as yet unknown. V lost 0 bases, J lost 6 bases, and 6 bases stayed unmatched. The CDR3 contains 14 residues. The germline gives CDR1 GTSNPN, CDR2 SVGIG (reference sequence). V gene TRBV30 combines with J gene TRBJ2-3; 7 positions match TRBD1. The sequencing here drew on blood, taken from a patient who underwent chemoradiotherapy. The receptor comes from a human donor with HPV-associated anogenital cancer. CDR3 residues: CAWSVRGGADTQYF. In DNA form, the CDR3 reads TGTGCCTGGAGTGTACGAGGGGGCGCGGATACGCAGTATTTT.